This entry is about one T cell receptor (beta chain). Its antigen is currently unknown. The sample belongs to a study of cytomegalovirus exposure and HLA in healthy donors. Study-level results: Overall, roughly 170 TCR beta chains were annotated as cytomegalovirus-associated.

In germline, CDR1 is MNHEY, CDR2 SMNVEV (reference sequence). The CDR3 has 13 residues. V gave up 5 bases and J gave up 8 bases; unmatched junction bases: 4. PCR used 60 Vbeta primers and 13 Jbeta primers. Repertoires were generated with immunoSEQ multiplex PCR, while TCRdb's copy carries only in-frame clones and drops some. Of some 99,000 clones listed, approximately 79% are singletons. The sequence derives from a male donor in good health and CMV-seronegative. The chain uses TRBV27 and TRBJ2-1, with 9 bases lining up with TRBD2. The source material was PBMCs. Here the CDR3 reads CASSPGTSYEQFF. CDR3 coding DNA: TGTGCCAGCAGTCCCGGGACTAGCTATGAGCAGTTCTTC.